Sequencing of this T cell receptor beta chain was carried out in a study of blood T cell repertoires in COVID-19. This CDR3 is built from 13 residues. Germline V CDR1 and CDR2: SGHTA, FQGNSA. The V end lost 5 bases, the J end lost 2 bases, and 10 bases lay between the germline ends. Here immunoSEQ multiplex PCR was the method, and the copy in TCRdb shows in-frame clones only, minus some. The data hold a few hundred thousand clones, with around 90% observed a single time. This receptor was taken from a woman between 45 and 60 years old who had recovered from COVID-19. Material: peripheral blood. The rearrangement joins TRBV7-2 to TRBJ2-7; tentative D call: TRBD2 (6 bases). In DNA form, the CDR3 reads TGTGCCAGCAGCCGGGACTTTCCCTACGAGCAGTACTTC. Translated, it gives CASSRDFPYEQYF.